The next 3 T cell receptor beta chains were all read from a single sample in a study of T cells in Graves' hyperthyroidism and ophthalmopathy. The TCR beta CDR3 regions underwent amplification using RNA transcripts as the source. TCR CDR3 underwent first-round RT-PCR with the HTBI primer set. TCRdb reprocessed the multiplex PCR reads via MiXCR and lists one record per CDR3 protein. The profile covers about 570,000 distinct CDR3 sequences, with 14% appearing a single time and over 11% taken by the ten largest. Sequenced sample: blood. These TCRs come from a woman between 40 and 50 years old with Graves' hyperthyroidism.

This clonotype was picked up many times. The V call is TRBV3-1, the J call TRBJ2-1, with no clear D. Per germline, CDR1 LGHDT and CDR2 YNNKEL (reference sequence). V lost 1 base, J lost 0 bases, and 7 bases lay in between. The CDR3 is 15 amino acids. The CDR3 sequence is CASSQGDSSYNEQFF. The CDR3 DNA reads as TGTGCCAGCAGCCAAGGAGATAGCTCCTACAATGAGCAGTTCTTC.

This clonotype has a handful of counts. The chain employs TRBV27 and TRBJ2-5; D call uncertain. This CDR3 region has 13 residues. V was pared by 6 bases and J by 1 base, with 9 bases between. Germline V gene lookup returns CDR1 MNHEY and CDR2 SMNVEV (reference sequence). CDR3 coding DNA: TGTGCCAGCAGATTTTACGGCCAAGAGACCCAGTACTTC. It encodes CASRFYGQETQYF.

This clonotype was observed a handful of times. The V call is TRBV27, the J call TRBJ2-7, with D possibly called TRBD1 or TRBD2 (5 bases each). The CDR3 contains 11 residues. Trimming cost V 6 bases and J 8 bases, with 11 bases left between them. Per the germline V gene, CDR1 is MNHEY and CDR2 is SMNVEV (reference sequence). The CDR3 DNA reads as TGTGCCAGCAGATTGGGGGTTAAGCAGTACTTC. It translates to CASRLGVKQYF.